This TCR beta chain is from a study of blood T cell repertoires in COVID-19. Study summary: Italy, Spain and the United States were the sources of the convalescent and acute COVID-19 samples. In each case, the material was cDNA or gDNA derived from T cells, B-cell-depleted T cells, or PBMCs.

V dropped 5 bases and J dropped 0 bases, with 15 bases sitting between them. The CDR3 sequence is 16 residues long. Germline lookup yields CDR1 MNHEY and CDR2 SMNVEV (reference sequence). Authors' processing steps: The authors estimated nucleated cell counts from reference gene primer amplification. The repertoire was sequenced with immunoSEQ multiplex PCR; TCRdb's copy has only in-frame clones and lacks some. V and J calls and clone size follow that table, whereas D and trimming were derived from the DNA. The sample consists of 110,000 or so clones, 70% to 85% of them appearing once. This TCR was sampled from a middle-aged man with acute or convalescent COVID-19. This chain links TRBV27 with TRBJ2-3; the D gene is possibly TRBD1 (6 bases). Sequenced sample: peripheral blood. This CDR3 reads CASSPQTGTSTDTQYF. CDR3 nucleotides: TGTGCCAGCAGTCCTCAGACAGGAACTAGCACAGATACGCAGTATTTT.